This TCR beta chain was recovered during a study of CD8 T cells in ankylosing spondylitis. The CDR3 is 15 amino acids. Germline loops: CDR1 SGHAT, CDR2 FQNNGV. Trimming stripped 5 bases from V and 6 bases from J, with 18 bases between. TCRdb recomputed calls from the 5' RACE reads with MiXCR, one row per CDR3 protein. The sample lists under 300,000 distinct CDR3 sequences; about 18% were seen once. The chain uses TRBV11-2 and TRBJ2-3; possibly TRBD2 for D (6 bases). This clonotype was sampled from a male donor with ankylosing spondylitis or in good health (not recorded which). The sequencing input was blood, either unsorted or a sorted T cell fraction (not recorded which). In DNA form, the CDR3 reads TGTGCCAGCAGCGTCAAGCCGGGAGTGGGTGATACGCAGTATTTT. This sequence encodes CASSVKPGVGDTQYF. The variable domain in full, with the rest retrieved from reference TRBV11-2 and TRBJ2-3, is EAGVAQSPRYKIIEKRQSVAFWCNPISGHATLYWYQQILGQGPKLLIQFQNNGVVDDSQLPKDRFSAERLKGVDSTLKIQPAKLEDSAVYLCASSVKPGVGDTQYFGPGTRLTVL.